The clone carrying this T cell receptor beta chain was observed a handful of times. As yet, its antigen is unknown. V gave up 1 base and J gave up 8 bases, with 5 bases separating them. The CDR3 contains 11 residues. Germline lookup yields CDR1 SGHAT and CDR2 FQDESV (reference sequence). The sample is drawn from a study of CD8 T cells in ankylosing spondylitis. Study findings and constraints: Significantly higher representation of disease-linked clones was reported for matched ankylosing spondylitis synovial fluid.

Generation of TCR beta libraries employed quantitative 5'-RACE incorporating molecular barcodes. TCRdb passed the 5' RACE reads through MiXCR, listing each CDR3 protein once. This sample carries around 280,000 distinct CDR3 sequences, around 18% of them seen once, and the ten largest clones take about 8.2%. The source material was blood, either unsorted or a sorted T cell fraction (not recorded which). The rearrangement uses TRBV11-1 and TRBJ1-2; D remains unclear. This sequence was found in a male donor with ankylosing spondylitis or in good health (not recorded which). The CDR3 sequence: CASSLDVGYTF. The CDR3 DNA reads TGTGCCAGCAGCTTAGATGTCGGCTACACCTTC.